This T cell receptor (beta chain) was profiled in a study of blood T cell repertoires in COVID-19. Study-wide background: Whether acute or convalescent, the COVID-19 samples came from the United States, Italy and Spain.

From germline, CDR1 is MNHEY and CDR2 SMNVEV (reference sequence). The CDR3 spans 14 residues. V shed 2 bases and J shed 2 bases, with 7 bases lying between them. The authors' processing: Nucleated cell counts were estimated from reference gene primer amplification. The table came from immunoSEQ multiplex PCR; TCRdb's copy has only in-frame clones and leaves some out. V, J and clone size are taken as reported in that table, and D and trimming were inferred from the DNA itself. The table records tens of thousands of clones, 85% to 90% of them present only once. The source is a woman aged 80 or over with active COVID-19. The rearrangement joins TRBV27 to TRBJ1-3; TRBD1 might be the D (5 bases). The source material was peripheral blood. The CDR3 sequence: CASSLQGAGNTIYF. The CDR3 DNA is TGTGCCAGCAGTTTACAGGGCGCTGGAAACACCATATATTTT.